This TCR beta chain stems from a study of T cell responses to AZD1222 COVID-19 vaccine. Whole-study findings and limits: Nearly half of spike-specific TCRs reportedly target unmutated variant regions. With two AZD1222 doses given, Spike-specific TCR breadth and depth both rose. The donor group comprised mostly white British people and more females; the analysis possibly underestimated clonal diversity.

Comment on this clone: The antigen is unknown.

The CDR3 is 12 amino acids. With V trimmed by 10 bases and J by 5 bases, 6 bases remained unmatched. CDR1 SNHLY and CDR2 FYNNEI come from the germline V gene. TCRdb's copy holds only in-frame clones and misses some; the assay was immunoSEQ multiplex PCR. In total, the table holds about 140,000 clones. The chain combines TRBV2 with TRBJ1-1, with 8 bases identical to TRBD1. The TCR comes from an adult in good health. Material: peripheral blood. CDR3: CAITGGGTEAFF. The CDR3 DNA follows: TGTGCCATCACAGGGGGTGGAACTGAAGCTTTCTTT.